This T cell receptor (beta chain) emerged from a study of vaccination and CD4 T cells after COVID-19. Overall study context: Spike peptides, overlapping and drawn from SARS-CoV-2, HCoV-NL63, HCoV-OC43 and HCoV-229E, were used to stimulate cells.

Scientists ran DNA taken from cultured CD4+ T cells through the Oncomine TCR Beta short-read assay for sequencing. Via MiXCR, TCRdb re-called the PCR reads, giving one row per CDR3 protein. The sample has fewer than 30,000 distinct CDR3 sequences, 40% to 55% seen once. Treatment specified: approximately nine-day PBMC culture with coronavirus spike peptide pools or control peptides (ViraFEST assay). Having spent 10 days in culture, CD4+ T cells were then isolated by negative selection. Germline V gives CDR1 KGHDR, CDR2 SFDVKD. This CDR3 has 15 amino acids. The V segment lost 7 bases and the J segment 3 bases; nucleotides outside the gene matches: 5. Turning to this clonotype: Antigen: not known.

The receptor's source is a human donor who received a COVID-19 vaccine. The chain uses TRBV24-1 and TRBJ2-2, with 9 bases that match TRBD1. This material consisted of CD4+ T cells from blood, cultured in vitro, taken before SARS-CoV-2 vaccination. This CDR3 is CATRGTGRDTGELFF. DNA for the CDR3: TGTGCCACCAGGGGGACAGGGAGGGACACCGGGGAGCTGTTTTTT.